This TCR beta chain derives from a study of T-cell memory formation after mild COVID-19. Study-level points and caveats: Unconfirmed was the SARS-CoV-2 specificity of second-wave clones that peaked on day 37.

TCRdb itself ran the 5' RACE reads through MiXCR, one entry per CDR3 protein. The sample has tens of thousands of distinct CDR3 sequences, over 15% seen once. This clonotype has just a few counts. As yet, its antigen is unknown. V was shortened by 0 bases and J by 9 bases, with 24 bases between the two germline ends. Germline loops: CDR1 DFQATT, CDR2 SNEGSKA (reference sequence). This CDR3 comprises 16 residues. The clonotype originates from an adult woman who had mild COVID-19 (a few samples of this study predate the infection). Cell type and time point are not known. This chain links TRBV20-1 with TRBJ2-7; D is perhaps TRBD2 (7 bases). Sequencing used PBMCs or a T cell subset sorted from them (not recorded which). The CDR3 nucleotides are TGCAGTGCTAGAGATACCGGGACACCCAGCGGGGCATGGCAGTACTTC. Protein: CSARDTGTPSGAWQYF.